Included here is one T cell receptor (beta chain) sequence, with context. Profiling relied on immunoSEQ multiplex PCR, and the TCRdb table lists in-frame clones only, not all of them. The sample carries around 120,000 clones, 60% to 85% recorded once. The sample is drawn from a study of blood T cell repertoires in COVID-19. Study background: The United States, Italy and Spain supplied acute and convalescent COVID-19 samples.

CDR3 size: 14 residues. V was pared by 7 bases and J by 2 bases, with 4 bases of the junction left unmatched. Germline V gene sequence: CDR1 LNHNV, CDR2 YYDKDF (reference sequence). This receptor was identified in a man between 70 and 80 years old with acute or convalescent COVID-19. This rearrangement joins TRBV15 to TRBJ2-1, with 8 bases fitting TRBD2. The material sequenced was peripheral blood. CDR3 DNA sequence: TGTGCCACCAACGTCGGGAGGGCCTACAATGAGCAGTTCTTC. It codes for CATNVGRAYNEQFF.